Below, one T cell receptor beta chain is given with its context. The protocol was immunoSEQ multiplex PCR, while the TCRdb copy is restricted to in-frame clones and leaves out a portion. The sample lists 15,000 to 20,000 clones, over 65% occurring once. The sample comes from a study of somatic mutations in cytotoxic T cells in rheumatoid arthritis. V was trimmed by 1 base and J by 10 bases, leaving 11 bases between them. Looked up from germline, CDR1 is SQVTM and CDR2 is ANQGSEA. This CDR3 has 12 residues. V usage is TRBV29-1 and J usage is TRBJ2-1; possibly TRBD2 for D (5 bases). Sequencing was carried out using CD8+ T cells sorted from blood. This clonotype was obtained from a man in his fifties or sixties in good health. The CDR3 is CSVEGPRGEQFF. In nucleotides, the CDR3 is TGCAGCGTTGAAGGTCCCCGAGGGGAGCAGTTCTTC.